One sample yielded the 5 T cell receptor beta chains listed below, sequenced in a study of blood T cell repertoires in COVID-19. Clones were sequenced by immunoSEQ multiplex PCR, and TCRdb holds only the in-frame ones, with some missing. The profile covers 200,000 to 250,000 clones, with 75% to 85% appearing a single time and roughly 13% taken by the ten largest. Sequences were obtained from peripheral blood. The source is a human donor in a cohort sampled during active COVID-19.

This clone was recorded only once. This chain uses TRBV11-1 with TRBJ2-7; D is possibly TRBD1 (5 bases). The CDR3 spans 15 residues. With 5 bases removed from V and 1 base from J, the gap between germline ends came to 15 bases. Germline CDR1 reads SGHAT; CDR2 reads FQDESV (reference sequence). CDR3 nucleotides: TGTGCCAGCAGCCGCCCAGGGTCTTTTTCCTACGAGCAGTACTTC. This encodes CASSRPGSFSYEQYF.

This clone was counted a few times. This same CDR3 is encoded by further DNA sequences in the sample. V is TRBV18 and J is TRBJ1-3; no clear D. V lost 2 bases, J lost 0 bases, and 8 bases lay in between. Germline assignment: CDR1 KGHSH and CDR2 LQKENI. This CDR3 contains 15 residues. The CDR3 coding sequence is TGTGCCAGCTCACCAGTCCCCGGCTCTGGAAACACCATATATTTT. Amino acids: CASSPVPGSGNTIYF.

J is TRBJ2-7 and V is TRBV7-9; D is possibly TRBD1 (8 bases). CDR3 length equals 14 residues. Germline loops: CDR1 SEHNR, CDR2 FQNEAQ (reference sequence). V was shortened by 3 bases and J by 6 bases, with 15 bases between the two germline ends. Written as DNA, the CDR3 is TGTGCCAGCAGCTTCTCGGACAGGGAGGGCGAGCAGTACTTC. Translating gives CASSFSDREGEQYF.

The V gene is TRBV5-1, the J gene TRBJ2-7; TRBD2 might be the D (6 bases). The CDR3 consists of 14 residues. Germline assignment: CDR1 SGHRS and CDR2 YFSETQ. V dropped 4 bases and J dropped 2 bases, with 13 bases sitting between them. CDR3: CASSGGTPPYEQYF. In DNA, the CDR3 is TGCGCCAGCAGCGGCGGGACCCCCCCCTACGAGCAGTACTTC. Using reference TRBV5-1 and TRBJ2-7 for the parts outside the CDR3, the full variable domain is KAGVTQTPRYLIKTRGQQVTLSCSPISGHRSVSWYQQTPGQGLQFLFEYFSETQRNKGNFPGRFSGRQFSNSRSEMNVSTLELGDSALYLCASSGGTPPYEQYFGPGTRLTVT.

This clone was seen just once. The genes are TRBV19 and TRBJ2-5; 8 nucleotides align to TRBD2. CDR3 length: 14 amino acids. The germline V gene encodes CDR1 LNHDA and CDR2 SQIVND (reference sequence). Germline trimming cut 1 base from V and 6 bases from J; bases unmatched to any gene: 4. The chain's CDR3 is CASSIADSGKTQYF. The CDR3 DNA reads as TGTGCCAGTAGTATAGCGGATAGCGGGAAGACCCAGTACTTC.